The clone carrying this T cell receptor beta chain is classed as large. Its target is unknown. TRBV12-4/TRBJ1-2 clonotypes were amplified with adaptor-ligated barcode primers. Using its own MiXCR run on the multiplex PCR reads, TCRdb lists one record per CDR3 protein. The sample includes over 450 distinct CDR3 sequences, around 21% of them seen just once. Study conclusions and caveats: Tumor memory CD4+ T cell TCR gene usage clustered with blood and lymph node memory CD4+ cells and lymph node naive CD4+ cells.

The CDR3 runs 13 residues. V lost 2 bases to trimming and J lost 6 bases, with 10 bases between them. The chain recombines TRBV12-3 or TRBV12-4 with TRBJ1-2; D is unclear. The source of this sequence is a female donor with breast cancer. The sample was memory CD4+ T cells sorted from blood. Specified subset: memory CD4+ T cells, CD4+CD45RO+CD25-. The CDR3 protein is CASSLKGSNGYTF. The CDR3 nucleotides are TGTGCCAGCAGTTTAAAAGGGTCGAATGGCTACACCTTC.